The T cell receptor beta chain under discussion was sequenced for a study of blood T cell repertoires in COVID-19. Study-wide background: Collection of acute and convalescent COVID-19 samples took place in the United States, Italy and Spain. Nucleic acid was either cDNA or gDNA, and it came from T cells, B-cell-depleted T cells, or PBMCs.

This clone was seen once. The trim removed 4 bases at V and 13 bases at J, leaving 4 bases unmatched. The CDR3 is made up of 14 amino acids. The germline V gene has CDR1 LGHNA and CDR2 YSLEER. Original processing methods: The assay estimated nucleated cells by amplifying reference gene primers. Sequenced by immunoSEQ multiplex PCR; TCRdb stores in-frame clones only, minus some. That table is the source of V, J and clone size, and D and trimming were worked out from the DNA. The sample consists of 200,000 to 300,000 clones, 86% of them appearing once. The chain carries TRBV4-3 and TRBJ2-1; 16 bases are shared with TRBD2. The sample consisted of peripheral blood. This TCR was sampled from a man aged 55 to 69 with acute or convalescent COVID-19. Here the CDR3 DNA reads TGCGCCAGCAGCCCGGGACTAGCGGGAGGGCTCCAGTTCTTC. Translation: CASSPGLAGGLQFF.